The next 5 T cell receptor beta chains were all read from a single sample in a study of blood T cell repertoires in COVID-19. Sequenced by immunoSEQ multiplex PCR; TCRdb stores in-frame clones only, minus some. The sample has 35,000 to 45,000 clones, around nine tenths seen once. The sample comprised peripheral blood. Receptors were obtained from a man aged 65 to 85 with acute or convalescent COVID-19.

The chain carries TRBV27 and TRBJ1-3, with TRBD1 matching 7 bases. CDR1 and CDR2 (germline): MNHEY, SMNVEV (reference sequence). Trimming cost V 6 bases and J 2 bases; bases outside gene matches: 4. The CDR3 length is 14 residues. CDR3 sequence (DNA): TGTGCCAGCAGCCGACAGGGTCCTGGAAACACCATATATTTT. Translated, it gives CASSRQGPGNTIYF.

This chain links TRBV7-3 with TRBJ2-1; D not resolved. This CDR3 has 12 amino acids. V shed 4 bases and J shed 8 bases, with 9 bases lying between them. CDR1 is SGHTA, CDR2 FQGTGA, per germline. CDR3 in DNA: TGTGCCAGCAGCTCCGTGGGCTATGAGCAGTTCTTC. Amino acids: CASSSVGYEQFF.

The genes are TRBV28 and TRBJ1-1; perhaps TRBD1 as D (6 bases). CDR1 MDHEN and CDR2 SYDVKM come from the germline V gene. The CDR3 sequence is 14 residues long. Trimming took 3 bases from V and 4 from J, leaving 12 bases between them. Here the CDR3 DNA reads TGTGCCAGCAGTTTGCCAGGGGCGACCACTGAAGCTTTCTTT. It encodes CASSLPGATTEAFF.

The rearrangement links TRBV9 to TRBJ2-7; 8 positions match TRBD2. From germline, CDR1 is SGDLS and CDR2 YYNGEE. V shed 1 base, J shed 0 bases, and the junction held 3 bases outside the gene matches. The CDR3 has 15 residues. CDR3: CASSVRAGVSYEQYF. As DNA, the CDR3 is TGTGCCAGCAGCGTAAGAGCGGGAGTCTCCTACGAGCAGTACTTC.

V and J are TRBV18 and TRBJ1-1; unclear D gene. The CDR3 covers 13 residues. Trimming removed 1 base at V and 4 bases at J, with 7 bases between. From germline, CDR1 is KGHSH and CDR2 LQKENI. This chain's CDR3 is CASSPRSSTEAFF. In DNA form, the CDR3 reads TGTGCCAGCTCACCACGGTCGAGCACTGAAGCTTTCTTT.